This TCR beta chain appears in the sequencing data of a study of T cell repertoires in cytomegalovirus infection. Study background: Public signatures in TCR beta pointed to CMV infection and matching HLA type. General study findings and limits: HLA-C-restricted CMV-specific TCR beta clonotypes prevailed in the ex vivo response. Based on cumulative public TCR beta family frequency, carriers of CMV plus the relevant HLA were identified.

TCRdb re-called the reads through MiXCR, storing one row per CDR3 protein. The sample holds approximately 1,000,000 distinct CDR3 sequences, under 40% seen once. This clonotype appeared a few times. Its specificity is unknown. The V end was cut by 5 bases, the J end by 6 bases, with 14 bases between. Germline assignment: CDR1 MNHNS and CDR2 SASEGT. This CDR3 comprises 13 residues. The specimen was cultured CD8+ T cells from PBMCs, collected from culture after CMV antigen stimulation. The source is a human donor in good health (CMV status not recorded). Some clones in this sample may be carry-over from other donors' samples. The chain combines TRBV6-1 with TRBJ2-7; TRBD2 is a possible D gene (5 bases). CDR3 in DNA: TGTGCCAGCAGTCCGCGACCTGAGGGCGAGCAGTACGTC. This sequence encodes CASSPRPEGEQYV.